A single sample is the source of the 27 T cell receptor beta chains below, sequenced in a study of blood T cell repertoires in COVID-19. Profiling relied on immunoSEQ multiplex PCR, and the TCRdb table lists in-frame clones only, not all of them. The data contain approximately 130,000 clones, 70% to 90% of them singletons. Sequences were obtained from peripheral blood. Receptor source: a woman aged 50 to 60 who had recovered from COVID-19.

The genes are TRBV24-1 and TRBJ2-1; 7 bases are a match to TRBD1. Germline trimming cut 3 bases from V and 2 bases from J; bases unmatched to any gene: 9. CDR1 and CDR2 from the germline V gene are KGHDR and SFDVKD. The CDR3 is 17 residues long. CDR3 bases: TGTGCCACCAGTGATCATGCGAGGGGGCGACCCTACAATGAGCAGTTCTTC. Protein: CATSDHARGRPYNEQFF.

The chain is built from TRBV29-1 and TRBJ2-1, with 8 positions matching TRBD2. CDR3 length: 14 amino acids. Per the germline V gene, CDR1 is SQVTM and CDR2 is ANQGSEA. V lost 5 bases, J lost 5 bases, and 8 bases stayed unmatched. For the CDR3, the DNA is TGCAGCGTTAGCAGGACTAGCTTTGACAATGAGCAGTTCTTC. This encodes CSVSRTSFDNEQFF.

This chain joins TRBV7-2 and TRBJ2-2; TRBD1 aligns across 8 bases. CDR1 and CDR2 (germline): SGHTA, FQGNSA. V gave up 6 bases and J gave up 5 bases; unmatched junction bases: 8. The CDR3 is 15 residues long. The CDR3 spells CASRTGQEPTGELFF. As DNA, the CDR3 is TGTGCCAGCAGGACGGGACAGGAGCCAACCGGGGAGCTGTTTTTT. Full variable domain (remainder filled in from reference TRBV7-2 and TRBJ2-2): GAGVSQSPSNKVTEKGKDVELRCDPISGHTALYWYRQSLGQGLEFLIYFQGNSAPDKSGLPSDRFSAERTGGSVSTLTIQRTQQEDSAVYLCASRTGQEPTGELFFGEGSRLTVL.

This chain uses TRBV27 with TRBJ2-7; perhaps TRBD2 as D (6 bases). This CDR3 is 19 amino acids long. V lost 9 bases to trimming and J lost 2 bases, with 32 bases between them. Germline V CDR1 and CDR2: MNHEY, SMNVEV (reference sequence). The CDR3 here is CARAGSEGFLTCFPYEQYF. The CDR3 nucleotides are TGTGCCAGAGCGGGTTCGGAGGGTTTCCTAACCTGCTTTCCCTACGAGCAGTACTTC.

The chain employs TRBV4-1 and TRBJ1-3; D not certain. V gave up 0 bases and J gave up 0 bases, with 12 bases separating them. The V gene's germline CDR1 is MGHRA and CDR2 YSYEKL. CDR3 size: 17 residues. CDR3 nucleotides: TGCGCCAGCAGCCAAGATCGTAGCCGTGGCTCTGGAAACACCATATATTTT. Translated, it gives CASSQDRSRGSGNTIYF.

This clone appeared a few times. The chain couples TRBV6-2 or TRBV6-3 to TRBJ2-1; 9 bases are shared with TRBD2. Trimming took 7 bases from V and 3 from J; bases not matched to a gene: 4. The length of the CDR3 is 14 residues. Germline values: CDR1 MNHEY, CDR2 SVGEGT. Here the CDR3 reads CASTPSGNYNEQFF. DNA for the CDR3: TGTGCCAGCACCCCTAGCGGGAACTACAATGAGCAGTTCTTC.

This chain joins TRBV5-5 and TRBJ2-7; 10 bases are shared with TRBD1. Germline values: CDR1 SGHKS, CDR2 YYEKEE (reference sequence). Germline trimming cut 4 bases from V and 0 bases from J; bases unmatched to any gene: 4. The CDR3 has 15 residues. Written as DNA, the CDR3 is TGTGCCAGCAGCCTTTGGACAGGGGGCTCCTACGAGCAGTACTTC. Encoded protein: CASSLWTGGSYEQYF.

The gene calls are TRBV4-2 and TRBJ2-2; 10 bases map to TRBD1. Trimming removed 3 bases from V and 5 bases from J; junction bases left unmatched: 9. The CDR3 has 17 amino acids. The V gene's germline CDR1 is LGHNA and CDR2 YNFKEQ. CDR3: CASSHFPGQGRTGELFF. In DNA form, the CDR3 reads TGTGCCAGCAGCCATTTTCCGGGACAGGGGAGGACCGGGGAGCTGTTTTTT.

This chain connects TRBV2 to TRBJ1-1, with D hard to call. Trimming took off 7 bases at V and 4 bases at J, with 13 bases between the two ends. The CDR3 sequence is 13 residues long. Germline V gene sequence: CDR1 SNHLY, CDR2 FYNNEI. In DNA form, the CDR3 reads TGTGCCAGCACCCTACGGGGTACCACTGAAGCTTTCTTT. Translation: CASTLRGTTEAFF.

The chain couples TRBV30 to TRBJ1-2; no definite D call. V was trimmed by 3 bases and J by 6 bases, leaving 8 bases between them. The germline gives CDR1 GTSNPN, CDR2 SVGIG (reference sequence). This CDR3 region has 11 residues. The DNA for the CDR3 is TGTGCCTGGAGCGGAGTGCATGGCTACACCTTC. It translates to CAWSGVHGYTF.

This chain uses TRBV18 with TRBJ1-1, with D possibly matching TRBD1 (5 bases). Trimming pared 4 bases from V and 0 bases from J, leaving 12 bases between. This CDR3 spans 15 amino acids. CDR1 and CDR2 from the germline V gene are KGHSH and LQKENI. The CDR3 coding sequence is TGTGCCAGCTCACTTCGGACAAGCATGAACACTGAAGCTTTCTTT. Its translation: CASSLRTSMNTEAFF. The whole variable domain, filled in from reference TRBV18 and TRBJ1-1, reads NAGVMQNPRHLVRRRGQEARLRCSPMKGHSHVYWYRQLPEEGLKFMVYLQKENIIDESGMPKERFSAEFPKEGPSILRIQQVVRGDSAAYFCASSLRTSMNTEAFFGQGTRLTVV.

The genes are TRBV5-1 and TRBJ2-3; no firm D call. CDR1 and CDR2 (germline): SGHRS, YFSETQ. There are 14 residues in the CDR3. Trimming left V 3 bases short and J 6 bases short, with 14 bases between. CDR3 nucleotides: TGCGCCAGCAGCTCAGGCTCACCGGCTGATACGCAGTATTTT. This codes for CASSSGSPADTQYF.

The rearrangement joins TRBV18 to TRBJ1-5; 10 nucleotides line up with TRBD1. The CDR3 sequence is 19 residues long. V lost 3 bases, J lost 6 bases, and 17 bases stayed unmatched. Germline CDR1 and CDR2: KGHSH and LQKENI. CDR3 sequence (DNA): TGTGCCAGCTCACCTACCGATGGACAGGGGGTTAGAGGTCGTCAGCCCCAGCATTTT. Protein product: CASSPTDGQGVRGRQPQHF.

The gene calls are TRBV6-1 and TRBJ1-1; D is perhaps TRBD1 (5 bases). Trimming stripped 2 bases from V and 0 bases from J, with 19 bases between. Germline assignment: CDR1 MNHNS and CDR2 SASEGT. The CDR3 is made up of 18 amino acids. The DNA of the CDR3 is TGTGCCAGCAGTGAACAGGGATACGGACGTGGGGTGAACACTGAAGCTTTCTTT. Translation: CASSEQGYGRGVNTEAFF.

CDR3 region: CAIRTGLSQPQHF. The CDR3 DNA reads TGTGCCATCAGGACGGGACTCTCTCAGCCCCAGCATTTT. This chain joins TRBV10-3 and TRBJ1-5; perhaps TRBD1 as D (5 bases). Trimming pared 6 bases from V and 6 bases from J, leaving 12 bases between. Germline CDR1 and CDR2: ENHRY and SYGVKD. The CDR3 runs 13 residues.

The V call is TRBV15, the J call TRBJ2-5; D is possibly TRBD2 (6 bases). V was trimmed by 5 bases and J by 1 base, leaving 8 bases between them. The CDR3 runs 13 residues. CDR1 LNHNV and CDR2 YYDKDF come from the germline V gene (reference sequence). Here the CDR3 reads CATSGGLQETQYF. The DNA of the CDR3 is TGTGCCACCAGCGGGGGACTCCAAGAGACCCAGTACTTC.

This clone was counted once. This chain connects TRBV10-3 to TRBJ2-1; D is possibly TRBD2 (6 bases). CDR1 and CDR2 from the germline V gene are ENHRY and SYGVKD. The CDR3 extends over 15 amino acids. Trimming took 6 bases from V and 9 from J, leaving 21 bases between them. This chain's CDR3 is CAIRTLATRAGEQFF. The CDR3 nucleotides are TGTGCCATCAGGACTCTAGCGACCCGGGCGGGTGAGCAGTTCTTC.

This chain links TRBV20-1 with TRBJ2-2; TRBD2 aligns across 7 bases. The length of the CDR3 is 15 residues. Germline-derived CDR1 and CDR2 are DFQATT and SNEGSKA (reference sequence). The ends lost 3 bases at V and 5 bases at J; junction bases unmatched: 9. In DNA form, the CDR3 reads TGCAGTGCTAGTGGGCGGGGGTCGGAAACCGGGGAGCTGTTTTTT. Residues: CSASGRGSETGELFF.

J is TRBJ2-3 and V is TRBV6-2 or TRBV6-3; 7 bases align to TRBD2. Trimming removed 4 bases from V and 4 bases from J; junction bases left unmatched: 8. CDR1 MNHEY and CDR2 SVGEGT come from the germline V gene. The CDR3 has 15 residues. The CDR3 here is CASSFWAGRADTQYF. The DNA for the CDR3 is TGTGCCAGCAGTTTCTGGGCAGGGAGGGCAGATACGCAGTATTTT.

The chain uses TRBV27 and TRBJ1-1; 12 bases fit TRBD1. J gave up 11 bases and V 7 bases, and 8 bases lay outside the gene matches. The CDR3 is 13 residues long. The V gene's germline CDR1 is MNHEY and CDR2 SMNVEV (reference sequence). CDR3 protein: CASMLRDRGLAFF. CDR3 in DNA: TGTGCCAGCATGCTACGGGACAGGGGGCTTGCTTTCTTT.

This chain links TRBV29-1 with TRBJ1-1; 7 nucleotides align to TRBD1. Looked up from germline, CDR1 is SQVTM and CDR2 is ANQGSEA. The CDR3 totals 14 residues. V lost 5 bases to trimming and J lost 0 bases; unmatched junction nucleotides: 6. The CDR3 loop reads CSVTRQGLNTEAFF. In DNA form, the CDR3 reads TGCAGCGTTACCCGACAGGGTCTGAACACTGAAGCTTTCTTT.

There are a few counts of this clone. The rearrangement links TRBV2 to TRBJ1-1, with 7 bases fitting TRBD1. The CDR3 consists of 13 residues. J lost 1 base, V lost 4 bases, and 0 bases had no gene match. Germline CDR1 and CDR2: SNHLY and FYNNEI. Here the CDR3 reads CASSGQGNTEAFF. CDR3 bases: TGTGCCAGCAGTGGACAGGGGAACACTGAAGCTTTCTTT.

V is TRBV6-5 and J is TRBJ2-7; the match to TRBD2 covers 13 bases. Per germline, CDR1 MNHEY and CDR2 SVGAGI. Unmatched junction bases numbered 4, after V lost 5 bases and J lost 3 bases. This CDR3 is 15 amino acids long. For the CDR3, the DNA is TGTGCCAGCAGTCGGACTAGCGGGGGACTCTACGAGCAGTACTTC. Amino acids: CASSRTSGGLYEQYF.

V and J are TRBV7-2 and TRBJ2-5; 8 positions match TRBD2. Looked up from germline, CDR1 is SGHTA and CDR2 is FQGNSA. The CDR3 runs to 16 residues. V lost 5 bases to trimming and J lost 5 bases; unmatched junction nucleotides: 13. CDR3 loop: CASSPQFRTSRETQYF. As DNA, the CDR3 is TGTGCCAGCAGCCCTCAATTTAGGACTAGCAGGGAGACCCAGTACTTC. The full variable domain, completed using reference TRBV7-2 and TRBJ2-5, is GAGVSQSPSNKVTEKGKDVELRCDPISGHTALYWYRQSLGQGLEFLIYFQGNSAPDKSGLPSDRFSAERTGGSVSTLTIQRTQQEDSAVYLCASSPQFRTSRETQYFGPGTRLLVL.

The chain recombines TRBV18 with TRBJ1-3; possible D gene TRBD1, 5 bases. The CDR3 contains 16 residues. Trimming pared 0 bases from V and 1 base from J, leaving 10 bases between. Germline-derived CDR1 and CDR2 are KGHSH and LQKENI. This CDR3 reads CASSPPGLISGNTIYF. The CDR3 nucleotides are TGTGCCAGCTCACCACCGGGGCTGATTTCTGGAAACACCATATATTTT.

The V call is TRBV4-2, the J call TRBJ1-4; D not certain. The CDR3 covers 16 residues. V gave up 0 bases and J gave up 4 bases, with 12 bases separating them. Looked up from germline, CDR1 is LGHNA and CDR2 is YNFKEQ. CDR3 residues: CASSQDRGTFNEKLFF. DNA for the CDR3: TGTGCCAGCAGCCAAGATCGGGGAACATTTAATGAAAAACTGTTTTTT.

The chain employs TRBV11-3 and TRBJ1-2; perhaps TRBD1 as D (6 bases). Germline V gene lookup returns CDR1 SGHNT and CDR2 YENEEA. Trimming left V 0 bases short and J 4 bases short, with 12 bases between. The CDR3 is made up of 15 amino acids. For the CDR3, the DNA is TGTGCCAGCAGCTTAGACAGGGGAAGAGGCTATGGCTACACCTTC. Protein: CASSLDRGRGYGYTF.